This record looks at one T cell receptor beta chain sequence and its context. This specimen comes from a study of blood T cell repertoires in COVID-19. On the study more broadly: Samples representing acute and convalescent COVID-19 were sourced from the United States, Italy and Spain. T cells, B-cell-depleted T cells, or PBMCs supplied cDNA or gDNA.

The length of the CDR3 is 17 residues. Germline assignment: CDR1 LNHDA and CDR2 SQIVND (reference sequence). V lost 2 bases, J lost 6 bases, and 13 bases stayed unmatched. Authors' processing steps: Nucleated cell number was recorded as an estimate derived from reference gene primer amplification. Only in-frame clones appear in the TCRdb table, and some are missing; sequencing was by immunoSEQ multiplex PCR. V and J calls and clone size are copied from that table; D and trimming were computed from the DNA. This repertoire shows 250,000 to 300,000 clones, about 82% found once; its top ten account for 5.1%.

The clonotype originates from a man over 45 with active or convalescent COVID-19. Sequencing was carried out using peripheral blood. This sequence joins TRBV19 and TRBJ1-1; 9 positions match TRBD1. The chain's CDR3 is CASSIRVSRTGVAEAFF. The CDR3 DNA reads TGTGCCAGTAGTATAAGAGTTTCTCGGACAGGGGTAGCTGAAGCTTTCTTT. The whole variable domain, remainder taken from reference TRBV19 and TRBJ1-1, is DGGITQSPKYLFRKEGQNVTLSCEQNLNHDAMYWYRQDPGQGLRLIYYSQIVNDFQKGDIAEGYSVSREKKESFPLTVTSAQKNPTAFYLCASSIRVSRTGVAEAFFGQGTRLTVV.